Each of the 5 T cell receptor beta chains below was sequenced from the same sample in a study of cytotoxic CD8 clonotypes in ibrutinib-treated CLL. Repertoires were generated with immunoSEQ multiplex PCR, while TCRdb's copy carries only in-frame clones and drops some. The sample records 150,000 to 200,000 clones, around nine tenths being singletons. The source was PBMCs, collected at disease progression, from a patient treated with ibrutinib. Receptors were obtained from a human donor with chronic lymphocytic leukemia.

This chain uses TRBV2 with TRBJ2-7; D unclear. The CDR3 contains 14 residues. Germline CDR1 SNHLY, CDR2 FYNNEI. V gave up 7 bases and J gave up 3 bases, with 16 bases separating them. This chain's CDR3 is CASILGNSDYEQYF. CDR3 nucleotides: TGTGCCAGCATCTTGGGAAATTCGGACTACGAGCAGTACTTC.

A single count supports this clone. The chain employs TRBV7-3 and TRBJ2-5; 8 nucleotides align to TRBD1. V was clipped by 5 bases and J by 4 bases; unmatched bases: 12. This CDR3 comprises 16 residues. Germline-derived CDR1 and CDR2 are SGHTA and FQGTGA. DNA for the CDR3: TGTGCCAGCAGCCCCCGGGCAGGGACAGGAGGAGAGACCCAGTACTTC. Encoded protein: CASSPRAGTGGETQYF.

Of note for this clone: The junction departs from germline at one end; a sequencing error may be responsible. The chain uses TRBV6-5 and TRBJ1-1, with 8 positions matching TRBD1. Germline loops: CDR1 MNHEY, CDR2 SVGAGI. The CDR3 runs 15 residues. The CDR3 spells CASRNQGALKTEAFF. CDR3 bases: TGTGCCAGCAGGAATCAGGGGGCGCTGAAAACTGAAGCTTTCTTT.

The chain uses TRBV5-1 and TRBJ2-5, with 16 bases lining up with TRBD2. The V gene's germline CDR1 is SGHRS and CDR2 YFSETQ. This CDR3 region has 16 residues. V shed 4 bases, J shed 4 bases, and the junction held 4 bases outside the gene matches. This CDR3 is CASSPGTSGRGETQYF. The CDR3 coding sequence is TGCGCCAGCAGCCCTGGGACTAGCGGGAGGGGAGAGACCCAGTACTTC.

The rearrangement joins TRBV2 to TRBJ2-1; TRBD1 matches at 7 bases. The CDR3 consists of 15 residues. Germline loops: CDR1 SNHLY, CDR2 FYNNEI. V lost 8 bases and J lost 4; bases outside the gene matches: 11. DNA of the CDR3: TGTGCCAGCTACTCCCCGCGACAGGGTTACAATGAGCAGTTCTTC. It is translated as CASYSPRQGYNEQFF.